This TCR beta chain was sequenced in a study of T cell responses to AZD1222 COVID-19 vaccine. TCRdb keeps only in-frame clones here, not all; method: immunoSEQ multiplex PCR. The sample includes 120,000 to 150,000 clones, roughly nine tenths of them seen just once. The V segment lost 7 bases and the J segment 6 bases; nucleotides outside the gene matches: 7. CDR3 length equals 13 residues. Germline V lookup: CDR1 MNHEY, CDR2 SMNVEV (reference sequence). Study-level results: The sample set comprised mostly white British donors with more females, and clonal diversity was possibly underestimated. Within unmutated variant regions lay the reported targets of nearly half of spike-specific TCRs.

About this clone itself: Its antigen remains unknown.

The chain carries TRBV27 and TRBJ2-7; 9 bases match TRBD1. Sample: peripheral blood, taken on day 0 of AZD1222 vaccination. This TCR was recovered from an adult in good health. The CDR3 bases are TGTGCCAGCACCCCCCGGGACAGGGTCGAGCAGTACTTC. Its translation is CASTPRDRVEQYF.